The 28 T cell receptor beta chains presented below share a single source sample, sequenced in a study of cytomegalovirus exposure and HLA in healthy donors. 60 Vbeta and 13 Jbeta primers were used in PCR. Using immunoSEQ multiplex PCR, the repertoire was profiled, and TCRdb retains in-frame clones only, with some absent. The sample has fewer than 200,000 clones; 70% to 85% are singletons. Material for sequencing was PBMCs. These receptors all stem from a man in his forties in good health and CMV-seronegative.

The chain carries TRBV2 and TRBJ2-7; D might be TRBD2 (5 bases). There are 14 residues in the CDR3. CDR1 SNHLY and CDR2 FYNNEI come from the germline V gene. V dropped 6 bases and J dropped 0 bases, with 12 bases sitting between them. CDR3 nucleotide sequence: TGTGCCAGCAGCGGGGTTACTAGCTCCTACGAGCAGTACTTC. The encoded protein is CASSGVTSSYEQYF.

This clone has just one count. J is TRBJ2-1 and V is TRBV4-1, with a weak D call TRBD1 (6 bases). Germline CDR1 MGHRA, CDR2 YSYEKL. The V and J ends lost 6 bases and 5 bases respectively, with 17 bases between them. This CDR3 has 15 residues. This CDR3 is CASSRSLGANNEQFF. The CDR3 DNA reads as TGCGCCAGCAGTCGCAGTTTGGGGGCCAACAATGAGCAGTTCTTC.

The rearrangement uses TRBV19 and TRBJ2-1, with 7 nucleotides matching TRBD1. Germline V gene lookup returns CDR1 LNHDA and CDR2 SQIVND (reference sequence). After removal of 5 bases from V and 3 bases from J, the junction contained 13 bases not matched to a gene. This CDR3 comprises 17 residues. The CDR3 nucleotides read TGTGCCAGTAGTGCCCTCCCCGGCAGGGGGAGCTACAATGAGCAGTTCTTC. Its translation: CASSALPGRGSYNEQFF.

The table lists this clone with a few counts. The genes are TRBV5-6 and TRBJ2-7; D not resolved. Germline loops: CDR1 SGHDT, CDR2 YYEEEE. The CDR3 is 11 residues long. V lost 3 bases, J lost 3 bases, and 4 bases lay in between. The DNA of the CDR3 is TGTGCCAGCAGCTCCCTCTACGAGCAGTACTTC. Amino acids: CASSSLYEQYF.

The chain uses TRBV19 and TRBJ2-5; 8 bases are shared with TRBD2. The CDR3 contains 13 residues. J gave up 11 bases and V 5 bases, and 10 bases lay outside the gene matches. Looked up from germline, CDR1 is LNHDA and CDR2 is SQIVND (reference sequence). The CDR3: CASSPGTSYEQYF. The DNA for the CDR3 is TGTGCCAGTAGTCCGGGGACTAGTTATGAGCAGTACTTC. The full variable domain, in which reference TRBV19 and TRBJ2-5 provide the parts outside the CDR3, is DGGITQSPKYLFRKEGQNVTLSCEQNLNHDAMYWYRQDPGQGLRLIYYSQIVNDFQKGDIAEGYSVSREKKESFPLTVTSAQKNPTAFYLCASSPGTSYEQYFGPGTRLLVL.

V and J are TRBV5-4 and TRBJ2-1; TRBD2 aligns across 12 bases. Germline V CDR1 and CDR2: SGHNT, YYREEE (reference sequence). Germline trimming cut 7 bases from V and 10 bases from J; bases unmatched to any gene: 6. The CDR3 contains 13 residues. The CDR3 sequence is CASRLAGVSEQFF. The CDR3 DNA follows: TGTGCCAGCCGACTAGCGGGAGTTTCCGAGCAGTTCTTC.

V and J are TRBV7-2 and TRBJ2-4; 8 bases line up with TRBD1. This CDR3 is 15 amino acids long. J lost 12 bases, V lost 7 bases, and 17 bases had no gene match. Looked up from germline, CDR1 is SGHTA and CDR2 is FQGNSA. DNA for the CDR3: TGTGCCAGCACCCCCCGACAGGGGATAACGGACAGTCAGTACTTC. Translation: CASTPRQGITDSQYF.

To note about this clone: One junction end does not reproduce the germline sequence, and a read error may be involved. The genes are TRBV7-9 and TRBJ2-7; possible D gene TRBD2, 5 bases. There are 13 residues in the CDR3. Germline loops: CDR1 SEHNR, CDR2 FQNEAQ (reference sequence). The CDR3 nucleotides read TGTTCCAGCAGCTTAGCCGCGGGTTACGAGCAGTACTTC. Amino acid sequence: CSSSLAAGYEQYF.

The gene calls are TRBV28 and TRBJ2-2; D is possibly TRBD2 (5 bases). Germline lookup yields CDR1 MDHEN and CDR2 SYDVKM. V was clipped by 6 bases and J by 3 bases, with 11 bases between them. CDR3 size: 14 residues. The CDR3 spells CASRTGSDTGELFF. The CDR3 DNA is TGTGCCAGCAGGACGGGGTCGGACACCGGGGAGCTGTTTTTT. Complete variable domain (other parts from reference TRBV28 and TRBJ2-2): DVKVTQSSRYLVKRTGEKVFLECVQDMDHENMFWYRQDPGLGLRLIYFSYDVKMKEKGDIPEGYSVSREKKERFSLILESASTNQTSMYLCASRTGSDTGELFFGEGSRLTVL.

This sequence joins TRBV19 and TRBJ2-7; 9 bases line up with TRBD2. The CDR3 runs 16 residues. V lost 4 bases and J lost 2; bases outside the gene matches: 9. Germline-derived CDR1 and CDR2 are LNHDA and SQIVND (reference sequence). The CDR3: CASSRASGTRPYEQYF. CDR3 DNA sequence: TGTGCCAGTAGTAGAGCTAGCGGGACCCGTCCCTACGAGCAGTACTTC. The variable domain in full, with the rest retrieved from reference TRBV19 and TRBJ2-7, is DGGITQSPKYLFRKEGQNVTLSCEQNLNHDAMYWYRQDPGQGLRLIYYSQIVNDFQKGDIAEGYSVSREKKESFPLTVTSAQKNPTAFYLCASSRASGTRPYEQYFGPGTRLTVT.

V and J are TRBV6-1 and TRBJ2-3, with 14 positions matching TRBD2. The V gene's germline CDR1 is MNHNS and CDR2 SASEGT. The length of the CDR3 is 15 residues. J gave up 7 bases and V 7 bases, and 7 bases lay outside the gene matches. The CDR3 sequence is CASTGLAGGVYTQYF. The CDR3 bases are TGTGCCAGCACTGGACTAGCGGGAGGAGTATATACGCAGTATTTT.

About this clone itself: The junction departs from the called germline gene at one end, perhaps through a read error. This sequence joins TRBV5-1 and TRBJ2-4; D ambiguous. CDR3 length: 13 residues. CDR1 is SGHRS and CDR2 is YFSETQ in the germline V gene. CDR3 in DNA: TGCGCCAGCAGCATCGCCACCGAAAACAGTCAGTACTTC. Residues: CASSIATENSQYF.

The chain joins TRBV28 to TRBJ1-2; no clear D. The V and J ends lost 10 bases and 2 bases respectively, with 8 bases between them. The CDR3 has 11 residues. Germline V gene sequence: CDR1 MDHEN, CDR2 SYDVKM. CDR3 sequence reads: CATTWNYGYTF. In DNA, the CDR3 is TGTGCCACCACATGGAACTATGGCTACACCTTC.

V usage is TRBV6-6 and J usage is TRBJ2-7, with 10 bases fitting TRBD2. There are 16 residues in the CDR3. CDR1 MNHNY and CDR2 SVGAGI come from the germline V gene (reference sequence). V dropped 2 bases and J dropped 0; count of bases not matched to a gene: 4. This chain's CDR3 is CASSYKLAGNSYEQYF. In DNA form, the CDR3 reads TGTGCCAGCAGTTACAAACTAGCGGGAAACTCCTACGAGCAGTACTTC.

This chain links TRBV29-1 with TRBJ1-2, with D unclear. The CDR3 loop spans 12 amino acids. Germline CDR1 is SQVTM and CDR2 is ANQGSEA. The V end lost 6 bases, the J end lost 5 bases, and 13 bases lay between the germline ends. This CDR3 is CSVAKAGYGYTF. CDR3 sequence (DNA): TGCAGCGTAGCCAAGGCAGGTTATGGCTACACCTTC.

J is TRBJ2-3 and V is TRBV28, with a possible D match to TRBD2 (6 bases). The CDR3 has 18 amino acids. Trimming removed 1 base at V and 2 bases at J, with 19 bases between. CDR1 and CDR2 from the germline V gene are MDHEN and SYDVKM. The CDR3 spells CASSLSEGRRPPTDTQYF. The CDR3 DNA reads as TGTGCCAGCAGTTTATCTGAGGGGAGGCGCCCCCCCACAGATACGCAGTATTTT. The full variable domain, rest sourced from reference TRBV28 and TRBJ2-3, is DVKVTQSSRYLVKRTGEKVFLECVQDMDHENMFWYRQDPGLGLRLIYFSYDVKMKEKGDIPEGYSVSREKKERFSLILESASTNQTSMYLCASSLSEGRRPPTDTQYFGPGTRLTVL.

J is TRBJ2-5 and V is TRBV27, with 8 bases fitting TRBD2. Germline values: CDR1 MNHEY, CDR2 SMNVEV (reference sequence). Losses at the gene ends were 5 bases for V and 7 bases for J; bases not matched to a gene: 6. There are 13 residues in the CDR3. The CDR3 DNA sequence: TGTGCCAGCAGTAATAGCGGGAAAGGGACCCAGTACTTC. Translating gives CASSNSGKGTQYF.

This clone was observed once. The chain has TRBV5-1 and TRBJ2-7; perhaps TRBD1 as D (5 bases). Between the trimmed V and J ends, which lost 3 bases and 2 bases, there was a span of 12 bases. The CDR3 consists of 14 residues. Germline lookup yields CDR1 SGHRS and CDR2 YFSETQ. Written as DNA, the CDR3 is TGCGCCAGCAGCTCCCAGACAGCTACCTACGAGCAGTACTTC. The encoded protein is CASSSQTATYEQYF.

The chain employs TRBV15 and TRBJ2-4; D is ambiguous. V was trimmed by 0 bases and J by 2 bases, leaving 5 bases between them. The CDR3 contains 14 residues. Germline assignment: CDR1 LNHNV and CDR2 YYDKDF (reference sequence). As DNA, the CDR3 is TGTGCCACCAGCAGAGACAGAACCAAAAACATTCAGTACTTC. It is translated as CATSRDRTKNIQYF. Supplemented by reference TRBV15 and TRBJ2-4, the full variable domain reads DAMVIQNPRYQVTQFGKPVTLSCSQTLNHNVMYWYQQKSSQAPKLLFHYYDKDFNNEADTPDNFQSRRPNTSFCFLDIRSPGLGDTAMYLCATSRDRTKNIQYFGAGTRLSVL.

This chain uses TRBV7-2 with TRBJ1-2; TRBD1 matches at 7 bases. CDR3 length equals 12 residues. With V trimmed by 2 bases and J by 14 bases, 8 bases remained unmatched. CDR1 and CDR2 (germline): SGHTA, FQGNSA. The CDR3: CASSLLAQGPTF. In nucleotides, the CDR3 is TGTGCCAGCAGCTTATTGGCACAGGGGCCGACCTTC.

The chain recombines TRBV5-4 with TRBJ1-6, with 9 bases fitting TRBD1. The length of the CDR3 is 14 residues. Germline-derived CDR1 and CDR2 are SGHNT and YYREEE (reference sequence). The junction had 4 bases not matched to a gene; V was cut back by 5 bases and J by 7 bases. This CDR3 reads CASSLGTGNSPLHF. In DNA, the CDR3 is TGTGCCAGCAGTCTCGGGACAGGGAATTCACCCCTCCACTTT.

CDR3 DNA: TGCGCCAGCAGCTTGGAACAGGCGTACAATGAGCAGTTCTTC. Translated, it gives CASSLEQAYNEQFF. The rearrangement links TRBV5-1 to TRBJ2-1; TRBD1 might be the D (5 bases). The CDR3 has 14 amino acids. The V gene lost 0 bases and the J gene lost 4 bases, with 8 bases spanning the gap. The germline V gene has CDR1 SGHRS and CDR2 YFSETQ.

The DNA for the CDR3 is TGTGCCAGTAGTATCCCGGTGGGCCGGAATCAGCCCCAGCATTTT. Residues: CASSIPVGRNQPQHF. The chain recombines TRBV19 with TRBJ1-5; D remains ambiguous. The CDR3 is made up of 15 amino acids. In germline, CDR1 is LNHDA, CDR2 SQIVND (reference sequence). The V end was cut by 3 bases, the J end by 4 bases, with 13 bases between.

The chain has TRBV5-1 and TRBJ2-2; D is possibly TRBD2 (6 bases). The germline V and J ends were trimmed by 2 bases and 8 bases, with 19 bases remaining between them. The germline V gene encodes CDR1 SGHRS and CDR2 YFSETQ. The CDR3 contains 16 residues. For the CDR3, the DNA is TGCGCCAGCAGCTTACGGCCTAGCGACTGGTCGGGGGAGCTGTTTTTT. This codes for CASSLRPSDWSGELFF. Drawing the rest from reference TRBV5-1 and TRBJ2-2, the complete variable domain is KAGVTQTPRYLIKTRGQQVTLSCSPISGHRSVSWYQQTPGQGLQFLFEYFSETQRNKGNFPGRFSGRQFSNSRSEMNVSTLELGDSALYLCASSLRPSDWSGELFFGEGSRLTVL.

CDR3 bases: TGTGCCATCAGTGAGACGCGGACTAGCACAGATACGCAGTATTTT. Its protein is CAISETRTSTDTQYF. The chain links TRBV10-3 to TRBJ2-3; TRBD2 is a possible D gene (5 bases). Trimming pared 2 bases from V and 0 bases from J, leaving 9 bases between. Germline CDR1 reads ENHRY; CDR2 reads SYGVKD. This CDR3 is 15 amino acids long.

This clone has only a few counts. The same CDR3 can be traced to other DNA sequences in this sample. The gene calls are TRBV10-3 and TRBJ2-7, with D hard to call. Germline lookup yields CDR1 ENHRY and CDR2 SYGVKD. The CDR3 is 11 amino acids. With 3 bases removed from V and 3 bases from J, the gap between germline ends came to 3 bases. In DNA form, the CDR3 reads TGTGCCATCAGTGACCTCTACGAGCAGTACTTC. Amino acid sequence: CAISDLYEQYF.

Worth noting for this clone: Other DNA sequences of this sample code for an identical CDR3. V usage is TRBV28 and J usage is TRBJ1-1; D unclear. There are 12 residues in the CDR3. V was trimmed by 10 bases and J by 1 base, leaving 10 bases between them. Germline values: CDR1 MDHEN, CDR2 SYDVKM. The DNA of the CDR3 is TGTGCCACCTACGCCTGGAACACTGAAGCTTTCTTT. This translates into CATYAWNTEAFF.

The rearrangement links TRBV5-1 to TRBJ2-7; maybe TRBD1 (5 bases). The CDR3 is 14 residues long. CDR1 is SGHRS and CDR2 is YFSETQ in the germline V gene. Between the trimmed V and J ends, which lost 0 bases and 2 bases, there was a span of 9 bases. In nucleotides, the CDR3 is TGCGCCAGCAGCTTGGGGGAAGGGGCCTACGAGCAGTACTTC. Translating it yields CASSLGEGAYEQYF. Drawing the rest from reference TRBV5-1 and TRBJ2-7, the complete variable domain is KAGVTQTPRYLIKTRGQQVTLSCSPISGHRSVSWYQQTPGQGLQFLFEYFSETQRNKGNFPGRFSGRQFSNSRSEMNVSTLELGDSALYLCASSLGEGAYEQYFGPGTRLTVT.